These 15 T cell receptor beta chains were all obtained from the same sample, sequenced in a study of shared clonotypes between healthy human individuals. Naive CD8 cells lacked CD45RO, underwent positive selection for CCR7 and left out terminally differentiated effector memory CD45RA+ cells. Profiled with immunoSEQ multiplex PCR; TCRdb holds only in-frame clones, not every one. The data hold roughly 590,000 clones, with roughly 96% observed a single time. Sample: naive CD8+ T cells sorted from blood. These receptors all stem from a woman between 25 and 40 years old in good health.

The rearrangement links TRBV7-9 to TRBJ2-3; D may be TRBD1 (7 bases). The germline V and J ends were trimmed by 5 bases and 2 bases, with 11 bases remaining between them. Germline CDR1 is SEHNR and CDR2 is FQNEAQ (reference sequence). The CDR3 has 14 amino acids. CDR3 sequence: CASSGGTVTDTQYF. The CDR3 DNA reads TGTGCCAGCAGCGGAGGGACAGTCACAGATACGCAGTATTTT.

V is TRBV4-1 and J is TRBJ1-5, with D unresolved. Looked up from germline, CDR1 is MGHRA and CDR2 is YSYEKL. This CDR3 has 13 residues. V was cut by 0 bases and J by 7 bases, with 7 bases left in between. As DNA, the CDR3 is TGCGCCAGCAGCCAAGAGATGAGGCAGCCCCAGCATTTT. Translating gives CASSQEMRQPQHF.

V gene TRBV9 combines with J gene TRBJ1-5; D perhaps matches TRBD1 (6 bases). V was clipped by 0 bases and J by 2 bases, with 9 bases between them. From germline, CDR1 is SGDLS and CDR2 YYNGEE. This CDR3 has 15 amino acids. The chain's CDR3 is CASSVDREGNQPQHF. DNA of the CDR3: TGTGCCAGCAGCGTAGACAGGGAAGGCAATCAGCCCCAGCATTTT.

The CDR3 is CASSEAGGVTYEQYF. CDR3 sequence (DNA): TGTGCCAGCAGCGAGGCTGGAGGGGTCACCTACGAGCAGTACTTC. V and J are TRBV9 and TRBJ2-7; D may be TRBD2 (6 bases). Germline CDR1 reads SGDLS; CDR2 reads YYNGEE. This CDR3 has 15 amino acids. The ends were cut back, 3 bases at V and 2 bases at J, with 15 bases in the middle.

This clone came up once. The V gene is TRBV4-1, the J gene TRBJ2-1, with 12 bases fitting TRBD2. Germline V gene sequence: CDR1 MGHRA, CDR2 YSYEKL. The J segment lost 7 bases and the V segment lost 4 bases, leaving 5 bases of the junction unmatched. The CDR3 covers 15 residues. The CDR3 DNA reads TGCGCCAGCAGCCGCCTAGCGGGAGGGCGTAATGAGCAGTTCTTC. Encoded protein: CASSRLAGGRNEQFF.

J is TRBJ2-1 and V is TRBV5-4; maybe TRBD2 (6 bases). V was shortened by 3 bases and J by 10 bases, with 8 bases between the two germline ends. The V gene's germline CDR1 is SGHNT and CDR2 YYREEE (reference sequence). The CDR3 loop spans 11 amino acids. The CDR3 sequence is CASSSSGEQFF. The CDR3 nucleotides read TGTGCCAGCAGCTCGAGCGGGGAGCAGTTCTTC.

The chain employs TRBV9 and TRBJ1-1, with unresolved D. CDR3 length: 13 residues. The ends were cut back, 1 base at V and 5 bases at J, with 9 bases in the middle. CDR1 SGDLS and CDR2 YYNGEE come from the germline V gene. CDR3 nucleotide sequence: TGTGCCAGCAGCGTAAATCGGCGGACTGAAGCTTTCTTT. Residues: CASSVNRRTEAFF.

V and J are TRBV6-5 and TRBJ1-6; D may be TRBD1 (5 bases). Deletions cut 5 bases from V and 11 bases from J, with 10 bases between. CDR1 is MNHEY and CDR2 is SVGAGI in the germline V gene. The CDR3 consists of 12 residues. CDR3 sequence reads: CASSPWGPPLHF. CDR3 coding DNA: TGTGCCAGCAGTCCCTGGGGACCACCCCTCCACTTT.

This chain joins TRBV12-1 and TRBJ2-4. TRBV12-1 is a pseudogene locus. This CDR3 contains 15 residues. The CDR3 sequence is CASSSEVSQENIQYF. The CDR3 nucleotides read TGTGCCAGCAGCTCGGAAGTCTCTCAGGAGAACATTCAGTACTTC.

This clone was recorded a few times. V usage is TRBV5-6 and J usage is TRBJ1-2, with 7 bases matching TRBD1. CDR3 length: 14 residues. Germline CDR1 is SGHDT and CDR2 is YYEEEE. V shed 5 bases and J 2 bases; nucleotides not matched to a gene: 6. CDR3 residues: CASRPGTVNYGYTF. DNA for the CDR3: TGTGCCAGCAGGCCCGGGACAGTGAACTATGGCTACACCTTC.

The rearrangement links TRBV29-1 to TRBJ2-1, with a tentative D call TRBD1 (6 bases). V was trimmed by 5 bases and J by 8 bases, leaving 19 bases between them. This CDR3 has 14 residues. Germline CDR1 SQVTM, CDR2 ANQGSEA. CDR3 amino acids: CSVTTGLPRDEQFF. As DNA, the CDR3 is TGCAGCGTTACGACAGGTCTCCCGCGGGATGAGCAGTTCTTC.

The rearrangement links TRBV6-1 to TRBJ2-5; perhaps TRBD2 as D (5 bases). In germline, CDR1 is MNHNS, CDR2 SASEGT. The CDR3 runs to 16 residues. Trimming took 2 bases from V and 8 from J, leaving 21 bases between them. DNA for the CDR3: TGTGCCAGCAGTGAATTGATTAGCGCTCCCCCAGGAACCCAGTACTTC. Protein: CASSELISAPPGTQYF.

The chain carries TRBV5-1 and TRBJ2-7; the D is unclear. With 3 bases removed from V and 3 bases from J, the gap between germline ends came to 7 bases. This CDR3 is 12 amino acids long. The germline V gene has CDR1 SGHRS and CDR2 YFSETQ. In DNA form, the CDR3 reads TGCGCCAGCAGCTACAAGAACTACGAGCAGTACTTC. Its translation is CASSYKNYEQYF.

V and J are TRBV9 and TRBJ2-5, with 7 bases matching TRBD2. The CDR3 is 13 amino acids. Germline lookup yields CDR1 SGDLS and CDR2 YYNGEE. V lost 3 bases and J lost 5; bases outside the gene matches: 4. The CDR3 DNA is TGTGCCAGCAGCGGCGGACTAGAGGAGACCCAGTACTTC. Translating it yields CASSGGLEETQYF.

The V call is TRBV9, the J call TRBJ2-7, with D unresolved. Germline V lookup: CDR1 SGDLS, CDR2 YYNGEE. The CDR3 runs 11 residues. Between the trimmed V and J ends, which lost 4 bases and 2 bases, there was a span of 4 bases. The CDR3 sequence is CASSSTYEQYF. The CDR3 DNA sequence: TGTGCCAGCAGCTCGACCTACGAGCAGTACTTC.